A selection of T cell receptor beta chains follows, all from one sample in a study of early T cells in non-severe SARS-CoV-2 infection. TCRdb reanalysed the 5' RACE reads using MiXCR and keeps one entry per CDR3 protein. The sample gives about 98,000 distinct CDR3 sequences, roughly 14% of which show up once; less than 8% is in the top ten. Material for sequencing was whole blood. Receptors originate from an adult who was a healthcare worker with PCR-confirmed SARS-CoV-2 infection or an uninfected control (not recorded which). Both conserved end residues are part of each CDR3. D genes are given only for firm matches. The listing skips clone size in some rows; elsewhere it reads once, few, many or a size class.

d_call,clone_size,j_call,v_call,cdr3_aa,cdr3_nt
TRBD2,many,TRBJ2-1,TRBV29-1,CSVGTRIHNEQFF,TGCAGCGTTGGGACTAGAATCCACAATGAGCAGTTCTTC
TRBD1,-,TRBJ2-5,TRBV7-9,CASSPDTGDQETQYF,TGTGCCAGCAGTCCGGATACAGGGGACCAAGAGACCCAGTACTTC
-,many,TRBJ2-7,TRBV11-2,CASSTWRRSTYEQYF,TGTGCCAGCAGCACCTGGCGCAGGTCCACCTACGAGCAGTACTTC
-,-,TRBJ2-7,TRBV5-1,CASSLAYPIGALYEQYF,TGCGCCAGCAGCTTGGCCTACCCAATCGGGGCCCTCTACGAGCAGTACTTC
-,many,TRBJ1-2,TRBV5-1,CASSLGYPRPSFAYTF,TGCGCCAGCAGCTTGGGGTATCCTCGCCCGAGTTTCGCCTACACCTTC
TRBD2,few,TRBJ2-2,TRBV28,CARSEAGLVPGELFF,TGTGCCAGATCGGAGGCGGGACTAGTACCCGGGGAGCTGTTTTTT
-,few,TRBJ1-3,TRBV14,CASSRGAAGISGNTIYF,TGTGCCAGCAGCCGAGGGGCCGCAGGGATCTCTGGAAACACCATATATTTT
-,-,TRBJ2-5,TRBV2,CASSDGGQTQYF,TGTGCCAGCAGTGACGGGGGACAGACCCAGTACTTC
-,-,TRBJ2-7,TRBV12-3/TRBV12-4,CASSYGSLTYEQYF,TGTGCCAGCAGTTACGGGAGCCTCACCTACGAGCAGTACTTC
TRBD1,many,TRBJ1-4,TRBV5-6,CASSLAGTGHEKLFF,TGTGCCAGCAGCTTGGCGGGGACAGGGCATGAAAAACTGTTTTTT
TRBD1,-,TRBJ2-1,TRBV20-1,CSARLDRGQYNEQFF,TGCAGTGCTAGACTAGACAGGGGACAGTACAATGAGCAGTTCTTC
-,many,TRBJ2-2,TRBV11-2,CASSPSHGTLRNTGELFF,TGTGCCAGCAGCCCGAGCCACGGAACCCTCCGTAACACCGGGGAGCTGTTTTTT
-,few,TRBJ2-4,TRBV5-5,CASSLTPNGVKNIQYF,TGTGCCAGCAGCTTGACTCCTAATGGAGTCAAAAACATTCAGTACTTC
-,many,TRBJ1-1,TRBV20-1,CSASASNAFF,TGCAGTGCTTCAGCCAGCAACGCTTTCTTT
-,many,TRBJ1-2,TRBV4-3,CASSQGTGLYGYTF,TGCGCCAGCAGCCAAGGCACAGGGCTCTATGGCTACACCTTC
TRBD2,few,TRBJ2-1,TRBV7-6,CASSLTSGFSYNEQFF,TGTGCCAGCAGCTTAACTAGCGGGTTCTCCTACAATGAGCAGTTCTTC
-,-,TRBJ1-1,TRBV12-3/TRBV12-4,CASSLRSEAFF,TGTGCCAGCAGTTTGAGGTCTGAAGCTTTCTTT
-,-,TRBJ2-2,TRBV20-1,CSATGWSGELFF,TGCAGTGCTACAGGGTGGTCCGGGGAGCTGTTTTTT
-,many,TRBJ1-5,TRBV19,CASSGPYQPQHF,TGTGCCAGTAGCGGGCCATATCAGCCCCAGCATTTT
-,few,TRBJ1-3,TRBV2,CASSGSWDGSGNTIYF,TGTGCCAGCAGTGGGTCGTGGGACGGCTCTGGAAACACCATATATTTT
-,few,TRBJ2-7,TRBV11-1,CASSSSWEQYF,TGTGCCAGCAGCTCGTCGTGGGAGCAGTACTTC
-,few,TRBJ2-7,TRBV20-1,CSARNGDSGTYEQYF,TGCAGTGCTAGAAATGGGGATAGCGGAACCTACGAGCAGTACTTC
-,many,TRBJ1-1,TRBV6-6,CASSYGWGVPEAFF,TGTGCCAGCAGTTACGGGTGGGGCGTCCCTGAAGCTTTCTTT
TRBD1,many,TRBJ2-7,TRBV11-2,CASSPRTGRGEQYF,TGTGCCAGCAGCCCCCGGACAGGGCGAGGCGAGCAGTACTTC
TRBD1,-,TRBJ1-5,TRBV28,CASSFDRVTFQPQHF,TGTGCCAGCAGTTTCGACAGGGTAACTTTTCAGCCCCAGCATTTT
TRBD1,few,TRBJ2-7,TRBV7-2,CASSSTGARQYF,TGTGCCAGCAGCAGTACAGGGGCTCGGCAGTACTTC
-,few,TRBJ1-1,TRBV9,CASSGDSPRRTEAFF,TGTGCCAGCAGCGGCGATTCCCCACGTAGGACTGAAGCTTTCTTT
-,many,TRBJ2-7,TRBV28,CASSLDGPYEQYF,TGTGCCAGCAGTTTGGACGGTCCCTACGAGCAGTACTTC
-,many,TRBJ2-7,TRBV28,CASSLELTYEQYF,TGTGCCAGCAGTTTAGAATTAACCTACGAGCAGTACTTC
-,few,TRBJ2-1,TRBV2,CASSDRVEDEQFF,TGTGCCAGCAGTGACAGGGTCGAGGATGAGCAGTTCTTC
-,many,TRBJ2-1,TRBV28,CASSLGMVYEQFF,TGTGCCAGCAGTTTAGGGATGGTGTATGAGCAGTTCTTC
-,many,TRBJ2-7,TRBV7-9,CASSLGDSPYEQYF,TGTGCCAGCAGCTTAGGGGACTCTCCCTACGAGCAGTACTTC
TRBD2,-,TRBJ2-2,TRBV6-2/TRBV6-3,CASNGLAELNTGELFF,TGTGCCAGCAATGGACTAGCGGAGTTGAACACCGGGGAGCTGTTTTTT
TRBD1,few,TRBJ2-1,TRBV12-3/TRBV12-4,CASSSRNRGLDEQFF,TGTGCCAGCAGTTCTCGTAACAGGGGGCTGGATGAGCAGTTCTTC
TRBD1,many,TRBJ1-2,TRBV6-5,CASSYDRQGVDYGYTF,TGTGCCAGCAGTTACGACAGACAGGGGGTGGACTATGGCTACACCTTC
TRBD2,many,TRBJ2-7,TRBV28,CASSPGGVSYEQYF,TGTGCCAGCAGTCCTGGGGGGGTCTCCTACGAGCAGTACTTC
TRBD2,-,TRBJ2-3,TRBV5-4,CASSLDSGSTDTQYF,TGTGCCAGCAGCTTGGACAGCGGGAGTACAGATACGCAGTATTTT
-,many,TRBJ2-7,TRBV7-9,CASSSLDIGLAGYEQYF,TGTGCCAGCAGCTCTCTCGATATAGGGCTAGCAGGCTACGAGCAGTACTTC
-,many,TRBJ1-2,TRBV12-3/TRBV12-4,CASSLGYGYTF,TGTGCCAGCAGTTTGGGCTATGGCTACACCTTC
-,few,TRBJ1-2,TRBV7-2,CASSMRTLTGYGYTF,TGTGCCAGCAGCATGAGGACACTAACGGGCTATGGCTACACCTTC
-,many,TRBJ2-2,TRBV2,CASSVLGNLNTGELFF,TGTGCCAGCAGTGTTCTGGGAAACTTGAACACCGGGGAGCTGTTTTTT
-,many,TRBJ2-5,TRBV10-3,CAISESIGETQYF,TGTGCCATCAGTGAGTCGATCGGGGAGACCCAGTACTTC
-,many,TRBJ1-2,TRBV7-9,CASSYGGQPDLCTF,TGTGCCAGCAGCTATGGGGGACAACCCGATCTCTGCACCTTC
TRBD1,few,TRBJ2-5,TRBV5-1,CASSRNTGGTETQYF,TGCGCCAGCAGCCGAAATACAGGGGGAACAGAGACCCAGTACTTC
TRBD2,few,TRBJ2-7,TRBV5-1,CASSLLTGGLNEQYF,TGCGCCAGCAGCTTGTTAACGGGAGGGTTGAACGAGCAGTACTTC
-,-,TRBJ2-7,TRBV3-1,CASSLQPTLEQYF,TGTGCCAGTTCCCTGCAGCCCACGCTAGAGCAGTACTTC